This T cell receptor (beta chain) was found in a study of cytomegalovirus exposure and HLA in healthy donors. Findings and limits, study-wide: Immune exposure was documented only through CMV serostatus. Association of a missense DCLRE1C variant with TCR beta V- and J-gene trimming was reported in a later analysis.

Germline V gene lookup returns CDR1 SNHLY and CDR2 FYNNEI. The CDR3 length is 14 residues. J was trimmed by 1 base and V by 7 bases; bases with no gene match: 1. The PCR had 60 Vbeta and 13 Jbeta primers. TCRdb's table, derived via immunoSEQ multiplex PCR, lists solely in-frame clones and lacks some. The sample includes fewer than 200,000 clones, roughly three quarters of them seen just once. As concerns this clone: Its matching antigen is unknown.

Sequenced input: PBMCs. The chain employs TRBV2 and TRBJ2-7, with 13 bases lining up with TRBD2. The TCR sequence derives from a man aged 35 to 55 in good health and CMV-seropositive. CDR3 in amino acids: CASTTSGGSYEQYF. The CDR3 nucleotides read TGTGCCAGCACGACTAGCGGGGGGTCCTACGAGCAGTACTTC.